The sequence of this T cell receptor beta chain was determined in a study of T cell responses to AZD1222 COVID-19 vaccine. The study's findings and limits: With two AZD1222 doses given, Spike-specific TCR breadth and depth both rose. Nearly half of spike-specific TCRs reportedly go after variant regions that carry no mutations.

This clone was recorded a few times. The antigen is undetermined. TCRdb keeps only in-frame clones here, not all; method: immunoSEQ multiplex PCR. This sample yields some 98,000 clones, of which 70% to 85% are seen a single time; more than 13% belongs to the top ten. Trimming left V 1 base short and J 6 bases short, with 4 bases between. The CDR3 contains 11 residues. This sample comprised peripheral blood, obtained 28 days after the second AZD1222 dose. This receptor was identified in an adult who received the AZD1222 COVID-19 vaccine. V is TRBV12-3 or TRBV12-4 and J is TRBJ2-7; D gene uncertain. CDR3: CASSLGFEQYF. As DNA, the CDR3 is TGTGCCAGCAGTTTAGGTTTCGAGCAGTACTTC.